Shown below are 7 T cell receptor beta chains from a single sample sequenced in a study of kidney transplant recipient with SARS-CoV-2 infection. MiXCR was run by TCRdb on the reads, yielding one entry per CDR3 protein. The table has 200,000 to 300,000 distinct CDR3 sequences, under 30% seen once. Here the sequenced sample was a blood sample, taken at baseline and between days 110 and 120 from a kidney transplant recipient. The receptors come from a young adult male patient who had COVID-19 and was a kidney transplant recipient. The graft donor may have given rise to some T cells.

The sample holds many counts of this clonotype. This rearrangement joins TRBV6-2 or TRBV6-3 to TRBJ2-7, with unresolved D. Looked up from germline, CDR1 is MNHEY and CDR2 is SVGEGT. Trimming removed 0 bases at V and 3 bases at J, with 9 bases between. The CDR3 contains 14 residues. For the CDR3, the DNA is TGTGCCAGCAGTTACTCAGGGTACCTCTACGAGCAGTACTTC. Protein product: CASSYSGYLYEQYF.

This clonotype came up once. Since a much larger clone is just one base distant, this may be a read error. The gene calls are TRBV11-2 and TRBJ2-1; 8 bases align to TRBD2. The germline CDR1 and CDR2 sequences are SGHAT and FQNNGV. The CDR3 is 17 residues long. The DNA for the CDR3 is TGTGCCAGCAGCTTAGATGGCCTAGCGGGCTCCTACAATGGGCAGTTCTTC. Amino acid sequence: CASSLDGLAGSYNGQFF.

To note about this clonotype: It may be a read error: a sequence one base away is much more abundant. V is TRBV6-4 and J is TRBJ1-2; D ambiguous. This CDR3 spans 17 amino acids. V lost 5 bases and J lost 4, with 23 bases in between. Germline CDR1 reads MRHNA; CDR2 reads SNTAGT. CDR3 DNA: TGTGCCAGCAGTTTCTTCATCCCACACGGAAAGACCTATGGCTACACCTTC. It yields the protein CASSFFIPHGKTYGYTF.

The chain links TRBV9 to TRBJ2-7; D uncertain. V lost 4 bases and J 4 bases, leaving 12 bases between the germline ends. Germline V lookup: CDR1 SGDLS, CDR2 YYNGEE. The CDR3 runs to 13 residues. Written as DNA, the CDR3 is TGTGCCAGCAGCCCATCAGACTTTTACGAGCAGTACTTC. It yields the protein CASSPSDFYEQYF. The full variable domain, in which reference TRBV9 and TRBJ2-7 provide the parts outside the CDR3, is DSGVTQTPKHLITATGQRVTLRCSPRSGDLSVYWYQQSLDQGLQFLIQYYNGEERAKGNILERFSAQQFPDLHSELNLSSLELGDSALYFCASSPSDFYEQYFGPGTRLTVT.

This clonotype showed up many times. The rearrangement uses TRBV29-1 and TRBJ1-2; D might be TRBD1 (5 bases). Germline CDR1 reads SQVTM; CDR2 reads ANQGSEA. Trimming took 5 bases from V and 14 from J, leaving 18 bases between them. The CDR3 runs to 11 residues. The CDR3 reads CSVPAQGVRTF. The DNA of the CDR3 is TGCAGCGTTCCGGCCCAGGGTGTGAGGACCTTC. Full variable domain (outside the CDR3, taken from reference TRBV29-1 and TRBJ1-2): SAVISQKPSRDICQRGTSLTIQCQVDSQVTMMFWYRQQPGQSLTLIATANQGSEATYESGFVIDKFPISRPNLTFSTLTVSNMSPEDSSIYLCSVPAQGVRTFGSGTRLTVV.

At least ten counts were recorded for this clonotype. Written as DNA, the CDR3 is TGTGCCAGCAGCCGGCTATTGTTTACCCGAAAGACCTATGGCTACACCTTC. It specifies CASSRLLFTRKTYGYTF. The chain recombines TRBV7-8 with TRBJ1-2; no clear D gene. The CDR3 runs to 17 residues. Per the germline V gene, CDR1 is SGHVS and CDR2 is FQNEAQ. The V end was cut by 5 bases, the J end by 4 bases, with 23 bases between.

This clonotype was observed many times. This chain connects TRBV2 to TRBJ2-3, with 12 bases fitting TRBD2. Germline CDR1 reads SNHLY; CDR2 reads FYNNEI. V trimming: 5 bases; J trimming: 2 bases; junction bases outside the gene matches: 2. This CDR3 has 15 amino acids. For the CDR3, the DNA is TGTGCCAGCAGTCCTAGCGGGAGGGACACAGATACGCAGTATTTT. Its translation: CASSPSGRDTDTQYF.